The 5 T cell receptor beta chains in this list originate from one sample, sequenced in a study of cytomegalovirus exposure and HLA in healthy donors. Primers: 60 Vbeta forward and 13 Jbeta reverse. Profiled with immunoSEQ multiplex PCR; TCRdb holds only in-frame clones, not every one. The sample lists some 120,000 clones; approximately 81% were seen once. Material: PBMCs. The source is a woman younger than 35 in good health and CMV-seropositive.

CDR3 amino acids: CASSIQGAYGYTF. CDR3 sequence (DNA): TGTGCCAGCAGCATCCAGGGGGCCTATGGCTACACCTTC. The chain couples TRBV7-9 to TRBJ1-2, with 8 bases that match TRBD1. This CDR3 has 13 amino acids. The germline gives CDR1 SEHNR, CDR2 FQNEAQ (reference sequence). V was pared by 5 bases and J by 4 bases, with 3 bases of the junction left unmatched.

V is TRBV19 and J is TRBJ1-5; 8 bases are a match to TRBD1. The length of the CDR3 is 14 residues. Germline V gene lookup returns CDR1 LNHDA and CDR2 SQIVND (reference sequence). With 6 bases clipped from V and 8 bases from J, the junction kept 9 bases outside the gene matches. The CDR3 protein is CASRRTGISEPQHF. CDR3 coding DNA: TGTGCCAGTAGGCGGACAGGGATATCCGAGCCCCAGCATTTT. The full variable domain, rest sourced from reference TRBV19 and TRBJ1-5, is DGGITQSPKYLFRKEGQNVTLSCEQNLNHDAMYWYRQDPGQGLRLIYYSQIVNDFQKGDIAEGYSVSREKKESFPLTVTSAQKNPTAFYLCASRRTGISEPQHFGDGTRLSIL.

The chain employs TRBV7-9 and TRBJ2-6; 7 bases match TRBD1. The CDR3 has 18 amino acids. CDR1 is SEHNR and CDR2 is FQNEAQ in the germline V gene (reference sequence). V trimming: 5 bases; J trimming: 0 bases; junction bases outside the gene matches: 10. CDR3 DNA: TGTGCCAGCAGCCCCCACACTCGGACAGGCTCTGGGGCCAACGTCCTGACTTTC. Translated, it gives CASSPHTRTGSGANVLTF.

This clone was seen more than once but under ten times. The rearrangement links TRBV11-2 to TRBJ2-5, with D possibly TRBD2 on 6 matching bases. The end of the DNA is better explained by TRBJ2-7, so the J call may be wrong. Germline V gives CDR1 SGHAT, CDR2 FQNNGV. The CDR3 extends over 14 amino acids. This CDR3 reads CASSLFGSRYEQYF. In DNA, the CDR3 is TGTGCCAGCAGCTTATTCGGGAGTCGGTACGAGCAGTACTTC.

This chain uses TRBV27 with TRBJ1-2, with D perhaps matching TRBD1 (5 bases). Looked up from germline, CDR1 is MNHEY and CDR2 is SMNVEV (reference sequence). The CDR3 is 13 amino acids. Trimming left V 3 bases short and J 8 bases short, with 13 bases between. CDR3 DNA sequence: TGTGCCAGCAGTTTGGCCAGGGCAGCAGGCTACACCTTC. This gives the protein CASSLARAAGYTF.